This T cell receptor beta chain was sequenced during a study of cytomegalovirus exposure and HLA in healthy donors (dated by TCRdb to about 2017). For the study in its entirety: In an earlier analysis of several hundred of the donors, 250 to 300 Gb of sequence data and 117 million unique TCR beta sequences from approximately 180 million T cells were reported. A later analysis re-analyzed previously published TCR beta repertoires from roughly 600 donors and added high-resolution HLA genotyping to study TCR occurrence patterns. The study used immunosequencing to profile the T cell repertoires of approximately 650 subjects and linked those repertoires to cytomegalovirus serostatus. Of the 350 to 450 genotyped donors, roughly 85% fell in the genetic ancestry cluster associated with self-reported Caucasian donors. About five DR-DQ haplotypes were handled as single units for association and clustering because linkage in the cohort was strong. Besides the first cohort of approximately 710 subjects, a separate validation cohort made up of around 120 different subjects was used. Class I and class II HLA loci were covered by the typing at four-digit resolution. In the later analysis, no new phenotypic data were used to find candidate immune exposures; instead, reliance was placed on TCR beta sequences and their occurrence across donors. In an earlier analysis of a few hundred of the donors, high-throughput TCR beta sequencing was used to judge whether each TCR beta V gene segment behaved as functional or pseudogenic. To predict cytomegalovirus infection status, the study brought together high-throughput TCR immunosequencing, statistical association of individual TCRs with disease status, and machine learning. All discovery cohort repertoires had been generated on a single sequencing platform. The number of typed donors differed by locus: about 629-640 for A, B, C, DRB1 and DQB1; 522 for DQA1; 606 for DPA1; and 450 to 480 for DPB1. The study aimed to test whether cataloging public T cell receptors could reveal signatures of past pathogen exposure. Roughly 300 gigabases of sequencing data and tens of millions of unique TCR sequences were included in an early release covering under 650 HLA-typed donors. Among almost 400 genotyped donors of the cohort, an average of around 240,000 unique TCR beta nucleotide sequences were sequenced per donor, roughly 18% of them non-productive. Genome-wide SNP genotypes for about 65% of the roughly 670 donors were used in a later genetic analysis, which treated that subset as a discovery cohort. Donor age, sex, ethnicity and CMV serostatus were compiled alongside the repertoire data. Results and caveats for the whole study, not just this receptor: Because HLA typing was unavailable for some donors at each locus, only the typed subset was used in association tests. In a later analysis, HLA-associated TCR beta chains were found to be more clonally expanded and to have lower generation probabilities than equally common non-associated chains. According to a later analysis, most CMV-associated TCR beta chains appeared to be HLA-restricted, and the HLA associations seemed to be driven largely by CMV exposure. An earlier analysis of some 560 of the donors showed that most TCR beta V segments appeared in productive rearrangements either about 87% or about 30% of the time, which broadly matched IMGT annotations. A cluster of highly shared sequence variants was judged likely to be a technical artifact of the sequencing pipeline. For the cohort, immune exposure information was limited to CMV serostatus. In a later analysis, the rate of TCR association differed among HLA loci, with DRB1 alleles having the most associated TCRs and HLA-C alleles having the fewest. The classifier was reported to diagnose cytomegalovirus status with high specificity and sensitivity in both the original and validation cohorts. Three of the identified cytomegalovirus-associated TCR beta chains were confirmed in vitro to be specific for cytomegalovirus antigens. According to a later analysis, parvovirus B19, influenza, CMV and Epstein-Barr virus appeared linked to several top co-occurrence clusters. Because the 87-base-pair reads could not distinguish some IMGT-functional V segments, including TRBV6-2 and TRBV6-3, those segments were excluded. Presence/absence analyses assumed roughly uniform sequencing depth across donors, an assumption that may not hold. When HLA alleles, especially DR and DQ, strongly co-occurred, attributing TCR associations to individual alleles was difficult. Specific HLA alleles were associated with 15,000 to 20,000 TCR beta sequences at a false discovery rate of 0.05 in a later analysis. Because counts were too low, around 17 rarely observed V segments, including chromosome 9 orphons, were left out of the earlier analysis of roughly 600 of the donors. Linkage disequilibrium might explain the correlated functional status among segregating V segments, but an unknown experimental factor could not be excluded. Most TCR sequences were observed very rarely across donors, whereas some public TCRs were present in many individuals. This cohort had only TCR beta chains sequenced, and the lack of alpha or paired-chain data limited which features could be detected. A further reported finding was that TCR beta sequences accurately predicted the HLA-A and HLA-B alleles for most subjects in the first cohort. In a later genetic analysis, a missense DCLRE1C variant was associated with V-gene and J-gene trimming of TCR beta chains, and the association was replicated in an independent cohort. According to a later genetic analysis, donors in an Asian-associated ancestry cluster had fewer N-insertions in productive TCRs than the approximately 650-donor mean. A total of roughly 160 TCR beta chains were listed by the study as associated with cytomegalovirus. It was suggested by the authors that the approach could potentially be generalized to other disease states and immunological phenotypes.

The library was built by means of the immunoSEQ multiplex PCR assay. The multiplex PCR relied on a mix of 60 forward primers for TCR Vbeta segments and 13 reverse primers for TCR Jbeta segments. Amplification of the CDR3 region of rearranged TCR beta genes was performed with a multiplex PCR assay on genomic DNA. Amplified TCR beta libraries were sequenced as 87-base-pair reads on the Illumina HiSeq System. The study's processing was this. A later analysis tallied approximately 87 million unique TCR beta chains across the 650 to 750 repertoires, and around 9.9 million of those chains were shared by two or more donors. Raw reads were error-corrected and collapsed into unique sequences with a nearest-neighbor algorithm that merged closely related sequences to remove PCR and sequencing errors. To assign V, D and J gene segments, CDR3 sequences were aligned to IMGT reference sequences. For a sequence to be retained, a match of at least six nucleotides was required to both a V gene segment and a J gene segment. A rearrangement was called productive if the CDR3 had no stop codons and remained in frame with V and J, and every other rearrangement was called non-productive. Following IMGT convention, CDR3 was defined as the stretch from the second conserved V-encoded cysteine up to the conserved J-encoded phenylalanine. The earlier analysis of about 590 of the donors excluded sequences that lacked an unambiguous match to a single V gene segment. In an earlier analysis of approximately 610 of the donors, V segments were called functional above 56.7% productive rearrangements and were called segregating when the between-donor standard deviation exceeded 5%. A statistical classification framework was developed to diagnose cytomegalovirus status using the catalog of TCR beta chain sequences. In a later analysis, TCR nucleotide sequences were compared against IMGT/GENE-DB human TR gene sequences so that V and J genes could be assigned. In a later analysis, CDR3 sequences and most-parsimonious VDJ recombination scenarios were assigned using the TCRdist pipeline. In a later analysis, each TCR beta chain was defined by its CDR3 amino acid sequence together with its V-gene family, and reads without a unique V-gene family were excluded. In a later analysis, around 650 highly shared, low-generation-probability nucleotide sequences were removed to address suspected cross-contamination and a sequencing artifact. For each public chain, a later analysis derived a clonal expansion index from normalized ranks of inferred template counts within each repertoire. Generation probabilities in a later analysis came from a VDJ recombination model fitted to out-of-frame rearrangements, and those results were checked against IGoR. In a later analysis, TCR-TCR, TCR-HLA and TCR-CMV co-occurrence was scored with hypergeometric tests, and a repertoire-size bias correction was applied to TCR pairs. False discovery rates were estimated in a later analysis by permuting HLA or CMV assignments 20 times. In a later analysis, co-occurring TCRs were grouped using DBSCAN, and TCRdist sequence similarity was added for clustering within HLA-allele-positive subsets. Repertoires with fewer than 30,000 or more than 120,000 public chains were left out of co-occurrence clustering, as were five repertoires with anomalous nucleotide sharing. TCRdb holds this immuneACCESS table with in-frame rearrangements only. Some clones are missing; in checked studies, unresolved V genes explain under half, and the rest has no known cause. That table supplies the V and J calls and clone size; D and trimming were determined from the DNA. This sample holds more than 85,000 clones; 76% were observed only once. The top ten clonotypes cover more than 1.5% of the sample.

Trimming takes 4 bases from V and 3 bases from J, and the germline ends sit 7 bases apart. In the germline V gene, CDR1 corresponds to SGDLS and CDR2 to YYNGEE. The CDR3 sequence holds 12 residues, the cysteine and phenylalanine included. The DNA shown is the 36-base CDR3, in frame from base 1. Comment on this clone: It lacks a known antigen. No base qualities exist here, and no much larger clone lies one base off it.

In total, around 600 healthy bone marrow donors made up the cohort. At the time of sampling, all cohort members were nominally healthy, though unrecorded immune exposures were likely present. The donor tested CMV seronegative and was one of the 352 seronegative cohort members. Every donor gave a peripheral blood sample, and the peripheral blood mononuclear cells from that sample were used for TCR beta sequencing. The Qiagen DNeasy Blood Extraction Kit was used to extract genomic DNA from the blood cell samples. This TCR came from a man aged 35 to 55 in good health and CMV-seronegative. The sample was PBMCs. Recombination connected TRBV9 to TRBJ1-1; no confident D gene assignment can be made. The CDR3 region has the sequence CASSTRDTEAFF. The bases read TGTGCCAGCAGCACCCGGGACACTGAAGCTTTCTTT.